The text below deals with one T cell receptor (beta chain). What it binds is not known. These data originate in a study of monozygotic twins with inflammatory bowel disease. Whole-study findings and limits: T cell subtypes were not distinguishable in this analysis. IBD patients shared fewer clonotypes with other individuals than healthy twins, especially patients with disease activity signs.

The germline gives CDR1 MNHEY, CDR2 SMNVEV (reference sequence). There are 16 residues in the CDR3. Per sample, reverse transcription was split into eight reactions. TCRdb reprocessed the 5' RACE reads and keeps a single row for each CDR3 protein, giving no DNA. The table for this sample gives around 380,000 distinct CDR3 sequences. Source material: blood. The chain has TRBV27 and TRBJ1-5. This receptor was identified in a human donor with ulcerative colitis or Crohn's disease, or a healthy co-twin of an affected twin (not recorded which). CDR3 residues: CASSLSPGRDHQPQHF.